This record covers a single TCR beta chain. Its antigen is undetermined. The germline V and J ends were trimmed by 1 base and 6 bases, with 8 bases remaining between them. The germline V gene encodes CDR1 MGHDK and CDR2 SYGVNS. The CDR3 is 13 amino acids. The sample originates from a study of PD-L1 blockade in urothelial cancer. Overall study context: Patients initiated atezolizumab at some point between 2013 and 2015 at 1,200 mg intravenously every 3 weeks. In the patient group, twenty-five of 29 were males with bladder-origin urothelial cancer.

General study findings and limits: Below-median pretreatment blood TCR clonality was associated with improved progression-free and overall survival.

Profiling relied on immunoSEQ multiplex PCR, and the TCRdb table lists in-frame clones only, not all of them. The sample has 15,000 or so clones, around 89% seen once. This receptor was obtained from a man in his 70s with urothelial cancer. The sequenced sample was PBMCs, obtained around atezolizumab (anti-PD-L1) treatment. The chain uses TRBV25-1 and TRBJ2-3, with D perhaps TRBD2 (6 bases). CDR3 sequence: CASSEWGRDTQYF. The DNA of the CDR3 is TGTGCCAGCAGTGAATGGGGGAGGGATACGCAGTATTTT. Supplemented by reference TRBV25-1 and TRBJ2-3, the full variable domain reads EADIYQTPRYLVIGTGKKITLECSQTMGHDKMYWYQQDPGMELHLIHYSYGVNSTEKGDLSSESTVSRIRTEHFPLTLESARPSHTSQYLCASSEWGRDTQYFGPGTRLTVL.